The clone carrying this TCR beta chain was seen a few times. Trimming removed 0 bases at V and 0 bases at J, with 23 bases between. The length of the CDR3 is 19 residues. From germline, CDR1 is GTSNPN and CDR2 SVGIG (reference sequence). Profiles of TCR beta VDJ and CDR3 were generated from a genomic DNA template. Via MiXCR, TCRdb re-called the reads, giving one row per CDR3 protein. The table includes 68,000 or so distinct CDR3 sequences, roughly 50% detected once. The data derive from a study of CD8+CD57+ T cells in acquired aplastic anemia. Sequenced input: sorted CD4+, CD8+, or CD8+CD57+ T cells (not recorded which) from PBMCs. The TCR comes from a human donor in good health, serving as a control. The J gene is TRBJ1-2, the V gene TRBV30; maybe TRBD1 (6 bases). The CDR3 nucleotides are TGTGCCTGGAGTGTAAAGTTGTCGTACAGGGATAACTCTAACTATGGCTACACCTTC. It yields the protein CAWSVKLSYRDNSNYGYTF.